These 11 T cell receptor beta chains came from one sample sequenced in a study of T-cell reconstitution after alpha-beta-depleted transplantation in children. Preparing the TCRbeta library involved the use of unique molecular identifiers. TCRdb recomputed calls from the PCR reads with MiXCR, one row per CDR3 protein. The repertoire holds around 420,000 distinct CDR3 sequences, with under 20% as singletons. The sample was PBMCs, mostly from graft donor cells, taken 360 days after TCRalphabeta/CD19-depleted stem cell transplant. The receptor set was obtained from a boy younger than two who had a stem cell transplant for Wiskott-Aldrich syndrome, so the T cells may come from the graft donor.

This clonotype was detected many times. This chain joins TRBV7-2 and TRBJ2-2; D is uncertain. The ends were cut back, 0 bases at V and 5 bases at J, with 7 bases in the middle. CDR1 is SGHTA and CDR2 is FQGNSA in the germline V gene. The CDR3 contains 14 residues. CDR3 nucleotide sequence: TGTGCCAGCAGCTTAGCAGGGATTACCGGGGAGCTGTTTTTT. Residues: CASSLAGITGELFF.

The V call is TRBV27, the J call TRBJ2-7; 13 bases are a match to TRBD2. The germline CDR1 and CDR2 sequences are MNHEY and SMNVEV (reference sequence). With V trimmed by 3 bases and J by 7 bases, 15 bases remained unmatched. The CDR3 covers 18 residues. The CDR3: CASSFLLTSGGIWREQYF. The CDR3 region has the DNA TGTGCCAGCAGTTTTCTATTGACTAGCGGGGGGATCTGGAGGGAGCAGTACTTC.

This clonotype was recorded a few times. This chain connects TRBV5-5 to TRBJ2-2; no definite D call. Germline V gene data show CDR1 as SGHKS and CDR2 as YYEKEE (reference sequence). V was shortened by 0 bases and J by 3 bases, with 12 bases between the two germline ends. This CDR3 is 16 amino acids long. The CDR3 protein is CASSLAAGLYTGELFF. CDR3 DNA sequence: TGTGCCAGCAGCTTGGCCGCCGGTCTCTACACCGGGGAGCTGTTTTTT.

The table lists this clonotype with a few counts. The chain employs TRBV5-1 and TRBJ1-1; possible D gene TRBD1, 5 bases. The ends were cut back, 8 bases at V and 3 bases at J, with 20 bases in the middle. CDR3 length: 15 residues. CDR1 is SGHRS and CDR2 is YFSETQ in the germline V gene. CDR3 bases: TGCGCCAGTAGGACCTTCCCAGGGCGGGACACTGAAGCTTTCTTT. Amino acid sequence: CASRTFPGRDTEAFF.

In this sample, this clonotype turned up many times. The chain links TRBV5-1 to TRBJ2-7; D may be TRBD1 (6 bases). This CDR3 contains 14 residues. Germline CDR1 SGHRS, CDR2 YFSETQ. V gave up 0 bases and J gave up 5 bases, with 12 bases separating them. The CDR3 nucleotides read TGCGCCAGCAGCTTGGGGATACAGGGAAACGAGCAGTACTTC. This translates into CASSLGIQGNEQYF.

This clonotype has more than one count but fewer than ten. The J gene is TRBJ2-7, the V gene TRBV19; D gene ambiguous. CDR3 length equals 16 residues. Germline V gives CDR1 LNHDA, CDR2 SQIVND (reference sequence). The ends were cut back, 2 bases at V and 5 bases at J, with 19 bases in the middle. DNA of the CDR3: TGTGCCAGTAGTATAAATCTAAGGGTAGGTCTGAACGAGCAGTACTTC. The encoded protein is CASSINLRVGLNEQYF.

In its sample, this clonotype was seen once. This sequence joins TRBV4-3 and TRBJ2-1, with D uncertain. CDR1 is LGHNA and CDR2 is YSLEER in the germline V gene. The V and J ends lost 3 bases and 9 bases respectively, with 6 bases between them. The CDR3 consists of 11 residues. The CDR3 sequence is CASSHGPEQFF. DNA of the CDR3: TGCGCCAGCAGCCACGGACCTGAGCAGTTCTTC.

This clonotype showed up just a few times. This chain's CDR3 is CSARRLAGDYEQYF. The CDR3 nucleotides are TGCAGTGCTAGAAGACTAGCGGGAGACTACGAGCAGTACTTC. This chain connects TRBV20-1 to TRBJ2-7, with 12 positions matching TRBD2. After removal of 2 bases from V and 3 bases from J, the junction contained 2 bases not matched to a gene. CDR1 is DFQATT, CDR2 SNEGSKA, per germline (reference sequence). The CDR3 is 14 amino acids.

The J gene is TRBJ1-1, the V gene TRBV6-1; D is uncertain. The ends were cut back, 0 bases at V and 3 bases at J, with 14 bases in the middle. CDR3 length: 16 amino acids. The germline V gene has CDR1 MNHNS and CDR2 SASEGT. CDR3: CASSEALRLLYTEAFF. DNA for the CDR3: TGTGCCAGCAGTGAAGCGCTTCGACTTTTATACACTGAAGCTTTCTTT.

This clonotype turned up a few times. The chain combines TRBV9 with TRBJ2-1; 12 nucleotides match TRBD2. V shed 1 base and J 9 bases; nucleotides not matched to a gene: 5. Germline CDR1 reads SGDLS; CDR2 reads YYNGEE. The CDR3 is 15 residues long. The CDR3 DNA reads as TGTGCCAGCAGCGTAACTAGCGGGGGGCTAGGTGAGCAGTTCTTC. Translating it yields CASSVTSGGLGEQFF.

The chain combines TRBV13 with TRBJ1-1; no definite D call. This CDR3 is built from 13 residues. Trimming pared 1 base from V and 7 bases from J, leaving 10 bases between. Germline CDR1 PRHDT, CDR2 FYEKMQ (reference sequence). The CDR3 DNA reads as TGTGCCAGCAGCTTAGTCCTCTCTCGTGAAGCTTTCTTT. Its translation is CASSLVLSREAFF.